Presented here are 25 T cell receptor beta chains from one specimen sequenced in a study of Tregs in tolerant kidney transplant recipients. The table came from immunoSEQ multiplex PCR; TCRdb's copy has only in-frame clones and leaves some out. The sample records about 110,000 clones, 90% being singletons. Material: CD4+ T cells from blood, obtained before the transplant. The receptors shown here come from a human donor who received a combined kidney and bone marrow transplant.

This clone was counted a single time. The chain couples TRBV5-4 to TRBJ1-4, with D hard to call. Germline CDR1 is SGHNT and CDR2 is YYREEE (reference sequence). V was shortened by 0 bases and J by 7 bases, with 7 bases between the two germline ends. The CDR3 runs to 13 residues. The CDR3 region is CASSLGGIEKLFF. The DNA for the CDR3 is TGTGCCAGCAGCTTGGGAGGGATTGAAAAACTGTTTTTT.

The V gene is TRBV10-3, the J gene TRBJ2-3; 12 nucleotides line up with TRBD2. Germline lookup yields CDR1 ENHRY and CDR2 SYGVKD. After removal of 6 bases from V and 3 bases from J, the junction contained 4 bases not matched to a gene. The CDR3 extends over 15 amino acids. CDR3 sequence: CAISRTSGATDTQYF. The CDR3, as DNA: TGTGCCATCAGCCGGACTAGCGGGGCTACAGATACGCAGTATTTT.

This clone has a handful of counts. The CDR3 sequence is CAWSAGFTDTQYF. The DNA of the CDR3 is TGTGCCTGGAGTGCCGGGTTCACAGATACGCAGTATTTT. The chain recombines TRBV30 with TRBJ2-3, with D unclear. The length of the CDR3 is 13 residues. V lost 1 base, J lost 2 bases, and 7 bases lay in between. Germline CDR1 GTSNPN, CDR2 SVGIG (reference sequence).

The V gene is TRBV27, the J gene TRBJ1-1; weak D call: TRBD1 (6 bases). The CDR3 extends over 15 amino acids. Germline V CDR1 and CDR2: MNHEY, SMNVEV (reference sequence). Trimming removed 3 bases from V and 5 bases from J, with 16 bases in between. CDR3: CASSLLSRGWTEAFF. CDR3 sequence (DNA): TGTGCCAGCAGTTTGCTCTCCAGGGGTTGGACTGAAGCTTTCTTT.

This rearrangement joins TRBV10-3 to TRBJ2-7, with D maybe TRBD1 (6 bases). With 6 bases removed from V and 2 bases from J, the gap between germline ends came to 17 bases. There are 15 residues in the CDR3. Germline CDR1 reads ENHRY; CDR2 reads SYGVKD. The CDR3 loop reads CAISSSYGQTYEQYF. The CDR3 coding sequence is TGTGCCATCAGCTCATCGTACGGACAGACCTACGAGCAGTACTTC.

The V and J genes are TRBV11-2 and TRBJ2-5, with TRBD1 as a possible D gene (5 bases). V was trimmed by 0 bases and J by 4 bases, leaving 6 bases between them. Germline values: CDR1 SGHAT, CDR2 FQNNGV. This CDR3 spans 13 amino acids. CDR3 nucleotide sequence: TGTGCCAGCAGCTTAGATCAGGGAGAGACCCAGTACTTC. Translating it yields CASSLDQGETQYF.

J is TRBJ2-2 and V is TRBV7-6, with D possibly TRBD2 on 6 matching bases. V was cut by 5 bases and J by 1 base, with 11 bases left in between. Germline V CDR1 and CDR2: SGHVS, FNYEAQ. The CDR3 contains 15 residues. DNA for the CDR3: TGTGCCAGCAGCCCCTATAGCGGGAACACCGGGGAGCTGTTTTTT. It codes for CASSPYSGNTGELFF.

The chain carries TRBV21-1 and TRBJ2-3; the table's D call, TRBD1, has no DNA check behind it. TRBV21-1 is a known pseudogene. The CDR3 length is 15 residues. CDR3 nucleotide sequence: TGTGCCAGCAGAAAGATACAGGGGGGTTGCGATACGCAGTATTTT. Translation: CASRKIQGGCDTQYF.

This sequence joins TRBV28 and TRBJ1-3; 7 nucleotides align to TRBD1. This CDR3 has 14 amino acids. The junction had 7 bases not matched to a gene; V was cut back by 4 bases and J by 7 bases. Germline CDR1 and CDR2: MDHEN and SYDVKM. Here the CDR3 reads CASSSGTVRNTIYF. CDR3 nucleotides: TGTGCCAGCAGTTCAGGGACAGTACGGAACACCATATATTTT.

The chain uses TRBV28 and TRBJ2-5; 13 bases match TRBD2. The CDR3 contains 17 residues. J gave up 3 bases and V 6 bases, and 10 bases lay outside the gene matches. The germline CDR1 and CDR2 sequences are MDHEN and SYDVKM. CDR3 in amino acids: CASSSGTSGTVEETQYF. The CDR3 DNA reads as TGTGCCAGCAGCTCCGGGACTAGCGGGACCGTTGAAGAGACCCAGTACTTC.

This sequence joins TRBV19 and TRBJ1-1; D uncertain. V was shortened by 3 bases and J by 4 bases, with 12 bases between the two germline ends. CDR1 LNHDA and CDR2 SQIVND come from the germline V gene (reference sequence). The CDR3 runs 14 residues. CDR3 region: CASSIDGVATEAFF. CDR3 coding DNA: TGTGCCAGTAGTATTGACGGGGTGGCCACTGAAGCTTTCTTT.

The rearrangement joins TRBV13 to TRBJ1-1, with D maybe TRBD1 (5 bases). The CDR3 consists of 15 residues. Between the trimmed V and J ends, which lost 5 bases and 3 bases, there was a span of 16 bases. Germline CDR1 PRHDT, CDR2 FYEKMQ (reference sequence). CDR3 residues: CASSPVGGMDTEAFF. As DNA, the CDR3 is TGTGCCAGCAGCCCCGTCGGGGGAATGGACACTGAAGCTTTCTTT.

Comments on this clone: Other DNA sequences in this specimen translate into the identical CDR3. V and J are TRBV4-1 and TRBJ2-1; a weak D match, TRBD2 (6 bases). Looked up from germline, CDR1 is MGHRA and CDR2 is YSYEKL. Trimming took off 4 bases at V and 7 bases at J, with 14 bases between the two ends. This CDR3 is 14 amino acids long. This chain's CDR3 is CASSPGLLGNEQFF. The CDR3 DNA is TGCGCCAGCAGCCCGGGACTGCTAGGGAATGAGCAGTTCTTC.

The CDR3 sequence is CASSLLSLGQFF. The DNA for the CDR3 is TGTGCCAGCAGTTTACTTAGCTTAGGGCAGTTCTTC. The chain recombines TRBV28 with TRBJ2-1, with unresolved D. The V and J ends lost 2 bases and 12 bases respectively, with 11 bases between them. The CDR3 is 12 residues long. Per the germline V gene, CDR1 is MDHEN and CDR2 is SYDVKM.

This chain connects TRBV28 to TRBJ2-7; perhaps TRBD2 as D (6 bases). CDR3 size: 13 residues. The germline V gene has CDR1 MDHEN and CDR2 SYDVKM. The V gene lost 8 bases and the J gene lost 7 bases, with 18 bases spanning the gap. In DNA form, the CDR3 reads TGTGCCAGCCTTCAGGACGGGGCGGGGGAGCAGTACTTC. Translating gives CASLQDGAGEQYF. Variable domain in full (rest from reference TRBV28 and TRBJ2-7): DVKVTQSSRYLVKRTGEKVFLECVQDMDHENMFWYRQDPGLGLRLIYFSYDVKMKEKGDIPEGYSVSREKKERFSLILESASTNQTSMYLCASLQDGAGEQYFGPGTRLTVT.

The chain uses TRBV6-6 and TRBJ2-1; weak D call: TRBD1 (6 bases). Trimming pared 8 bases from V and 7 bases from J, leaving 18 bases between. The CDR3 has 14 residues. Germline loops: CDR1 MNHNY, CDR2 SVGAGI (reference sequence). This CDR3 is CASSQGGAENEQFF. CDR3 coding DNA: TGTGCCAGCTCACAAGGGGGAGCGGAAAATGAGCAGTTCTTC.

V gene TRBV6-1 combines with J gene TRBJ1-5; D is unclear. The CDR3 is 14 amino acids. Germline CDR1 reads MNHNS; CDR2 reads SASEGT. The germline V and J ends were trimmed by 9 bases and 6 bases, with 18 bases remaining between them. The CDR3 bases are TGTGCCAGTCGGGAAGGGAACGGAGGTCAGCCCCAGCATTTT. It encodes CASREGNGGQPQHF.

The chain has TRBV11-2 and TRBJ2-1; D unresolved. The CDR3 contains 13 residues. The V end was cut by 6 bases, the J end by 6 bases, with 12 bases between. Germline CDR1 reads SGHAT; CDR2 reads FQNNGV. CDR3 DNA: TGTGCCAGCAGTTCGGGTCTGGGCAATGAGCAGTTCTTC. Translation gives CASSSGLGNEQFF.

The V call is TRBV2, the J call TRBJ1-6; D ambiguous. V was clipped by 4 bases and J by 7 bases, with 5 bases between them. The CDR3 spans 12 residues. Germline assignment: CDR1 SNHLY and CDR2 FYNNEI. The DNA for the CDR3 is TGTGCCAGCAGTGGGCGGAATTCACCCCTCCACTTT. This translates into CASSGRNSPLHF. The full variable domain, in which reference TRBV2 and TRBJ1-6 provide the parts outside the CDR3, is EPEVTQTPSHQVTQMGQEVILRCVPISNHLYFYWYRQILGQKVEFLVSFYNNEISEKSEIFDDQFSVERPDGSNFTLKIRSTKLEDSAMYFCASSGRNSPLHFGNGTRLTVT.

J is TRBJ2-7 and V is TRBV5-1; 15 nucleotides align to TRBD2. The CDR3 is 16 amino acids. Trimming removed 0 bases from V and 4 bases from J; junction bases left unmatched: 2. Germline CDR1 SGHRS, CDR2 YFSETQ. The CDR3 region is CASSLVGTSGRYEQYF. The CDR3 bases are TGCGCCAGCAGCTTGGTTGGGACTAGCGGGAGGTACGAGCAGTACTTC.

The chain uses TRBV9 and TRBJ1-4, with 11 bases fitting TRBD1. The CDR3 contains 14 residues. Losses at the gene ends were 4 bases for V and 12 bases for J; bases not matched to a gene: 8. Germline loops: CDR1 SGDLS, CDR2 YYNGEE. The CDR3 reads CASSPPGQGGELFF. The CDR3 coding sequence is TGTGCCAGCAGCCCACCGGGACAGGGGGGAGAACTGTTTTTT.

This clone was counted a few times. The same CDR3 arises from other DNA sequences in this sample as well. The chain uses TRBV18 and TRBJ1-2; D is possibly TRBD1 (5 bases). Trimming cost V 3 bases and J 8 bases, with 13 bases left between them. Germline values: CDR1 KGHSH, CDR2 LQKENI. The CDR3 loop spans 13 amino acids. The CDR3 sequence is CASSPGQGNGYTF. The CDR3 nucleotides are TGTGCCAGCTCACCTGGGCAGGGTAACGGCTACACCTTC.

The CDR3 region is CASSIQGQDRYTF. Written as DNA, the CDR3 is TGTGCCAGTAGTATCCAGGGTCAGGACCGCTACACCTTC. The rearrangement joins TRBV19 to TRBJ1-2, with D maybe TRBD1 (5 bases). The CDR3 length is 13 residues. Germline V gives CDR1 LNHDA, CDR2 SQIVND (reference sequence). Trimming stripped 3 bases from V and 9 bases from J, with 14 bases between.

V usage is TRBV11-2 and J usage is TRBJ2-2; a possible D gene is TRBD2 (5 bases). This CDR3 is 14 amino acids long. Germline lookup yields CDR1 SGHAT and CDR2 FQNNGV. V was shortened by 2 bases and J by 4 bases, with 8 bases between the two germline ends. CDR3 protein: CASSLHGVTGELFF. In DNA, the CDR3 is TGTGCCAGCAGCTTACACGGGGTCACCGGGGAGCTGTTTTTT.

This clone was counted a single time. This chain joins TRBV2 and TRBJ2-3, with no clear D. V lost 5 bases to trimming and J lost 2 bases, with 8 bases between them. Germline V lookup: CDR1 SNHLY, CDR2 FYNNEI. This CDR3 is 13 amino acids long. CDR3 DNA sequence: TGTGCCAGCAGTTACAGAGTCACAGATACGCAGTATTTT. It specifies CASSYRVTDTQYF.